A single sample gave rise to the 15 T cell receptor beta chains below, sequenced in a study of identical twins. In TCRdb, the 5' RACE reads were re-called with MiXCR into one record per CDR3 protein. The sample has 500,000 to 650,000 distinct CDR3 sequences, 7.1% seen once; the top ten hold roughly 1.6%. These data also featured in a second study, about yellow fever vaccine responses in identical twins.

Sequenced material: PBMCs. The receptors were sampled from a woman aged 18-30 years in good health.

The rearrangement links TRBV19 to TRBJ2-1; 8 bases map to TRBD2. Per germline, CDR1 LNHDA and CDR2 SQIVND (reference sequence). V lost 3 bases and J lost 10; bases outside the gene matches: 11. The CDR3 is 15 amino acids. The CDR3 sequence is CASSISGTRPFEQFF. Written as DNA, the CDR3 is TGTGCCAGTAGTATCTCCGGGACTAGGCCCTTCGAGCAGTTCTTC.

J is TRBJ2-1 and V is TRBV7-8; D possibly uses TRBD1 or TRBD2 (5 bases each). The CDR3 contains 17 residues. In germline, CDR1 is SGHVS, CDR2 FQNEAQ. Between the trimmed V and J ends, which lost 1 base and 6 bases, there was a span of 19 bases. CDR3 in amino acids: CASSLGGGGGSRNEQFF. For the CDR3, the DNA is TGTGCCAGCAGCTTAGGGGGTGGTGGGGGATCCCGCAATGAGCAGTTCTTC.

The rearrangement links TRBV20-1 to TRBJ2-4, with TRBD1 as a possible D gene (5 bases). Germline CDR1 reads DFQATT; CDR2 reads SNEGSKA (reference sequence). The CDR3 spans 13 residues. Trimming pared 6 bases from V and 0 bases from J, leaving 9 bases between. The chain's CDR3 is CSAPGLAKNIQYF. The CDR3 bases are TGCAGTGCGCCAGGGCTAGCCAAAAACATTCAGTACTTC.

V is TRBV5-5 and J is TRBJ1-1, with a tentative D call TRBD1 (5 bases). The CDR3 has 14 residues. Trimming stripped 5 bases from V and 2 bases from J, with 13 bases between. Germline CDR1 SGHKS, CDR2 YYEKEE (reference sequence). Written as DNA, the CDR3 is TGTGCCAGCAGTCCCGACAGACCAAACACTGAAGCTTTCTTT. Encoded protein: CASSPDRPNTEAFF.

The CDR3 region is CASSQETGGRLNEQFF. The CDR3, as DNA: TGTGCCAGCAGCCAAGAGACGGGAGGGCGGCTGAATGAGCAGTTCTTC. The V gene is TRBV3-1, the J gene TRBJ2-1; 8 bases map to TRBD2. Germline CDR1 and CDR2: LGHDT and YNNKEL (reference sequence). This CDR3 contains 16 residues. Germline trimming cut 0 bases from V and 7 bases from J; bases unmatched to any gene: 8.

This clonotype was observed a handful of times. J is TRBJ2-3 and V is TRBV7-8, with TRBD2 as a possible D gene (6 bases). The germline V gene encodes CDR1 SGHVS and CDR2 FQNEAQ. The germline V and J ends were trimmed by 3 bases and 2 bases, with 15 bases remaining between them. The CDR3 covers 16 residues. CDR3: CASSLRGRAYTDTQYF. In DNA, the CDR3 is TGTGCCAGCAGCTTGCGGGGACGGGCCTACACAGATACGCAGTATTTT.

This clonotype was found a few times. The V call is TRBV12-3 or TRBV12-4, the J call TRBJ2-7; TRBD1 is a possible D gene (6 bases). The V and J ends lost 4 bases and 3 bases respectively, with 13 bases between them. CDR3 length: 14 amino acids. This CDR3 reads CASSYRAPGYEQYF. CDR3 coding DNA: TGTGCCAGCAGTTACAGGGCCCCCGGCTACGAGCAGTACTTC.

This clonotype has at least ten counts. The chain joins TRBV14 to TRBJ2-3; D not certain. The CDR3 extends over 16 amino acids. The V gene lost 4 bases and the J gene lost 2 bases, with 16 bases spanning the gap. Germline-derived CDR1 and CDR2 are SGHDN and FVKESK. The CDR3 region is CASSPGGRYNTDTQYF. CDR3 DNA: TGTGCCAGCAGCCCGGGTGGGCGATACAACACAGATACGCAGTATTTT.

This clonotype was recorded many times. The chain employs TRBV20-1 and TRBJ2-7; TRBD1 matches 8 bases. The V gene end was trimmed by 3 bases and the J gene end by 7 bases; junction bases not matched to a gene: 11. CDR3 length: 14 amino acids. Germline CDR1 DFQATT, CDR2 SNEGSKA (reference sequence). Here the CDR3 DNA reads TGCAGTGCTAGGCATACAGGGGGGCGGGTAGAGCAGTACTTC. Encoded protein: CSARHTGGRVEQYF.

This clonotype was counted between two and nine times. The CDR3 nucleotides read TGTGCCAGCAGCCAAGTTAGGGCGGGGGGGATTACTAATGAGCAGTTCTTC. This translates into CASSQVRAGGITNEQFF. This chain uses TRBV4-2 with TRBJ2-1; 9 bases match TRBD2. This CDR3 is 17 amino acids long. Trimming cost V 1 base and J 7 bases; bases outside gene matches: 11. In germline, CDR1 is LGHNA, CDR2 YNFKEQ.

The rearrangement links TRBV19 to TRBJ2-7; TRBD2 matches 8 bases. Per germline, CDR1 LNHDA and CDR2 SQIVND (reference sequence). This CDR3 is 15 amino acids long. V lost 3 bases, J lost 4 bases, and 8 bases stayed unmatched. In DNA form, the CDR3 reads TGTGCCAGTAGTATCAGGGGTAGCGGGACTTACGAGCAGTACTTC. Protein: CASSIRGSGTYEQYF. Full variable domain (rest looked up from reference TRBV19 and TRBJ2-7): DGGITQSPKYLFRKEGQNVTLSCEQNLNHDAMYWYRQDPGQGLRLIYYSQIVNDFQKGDIAEGYSVSREKKESFPLTVTSAQKNPTAFYLCASSIRGSGTYEQYFGPGTRLTVT.

In its sample, this clonotype was seen many times. The chain is built from TRBV20-1 and TRBJ2-3, with TRBD2 identical over 9 bases. In germline, CDR1 is DFQATT, CDR2 SNEGSKA (reference sequence). J was trimmed by 4 bases and V by 4 bases; bases with no gene match: 9. The CDR3 covers 15 residues. CDR3 residues: CSAKPPGLAPDTQYF. DNA of the CDR3: TGCAGTGCTAAACCTCCGGGACTAGCCCCAGATACGCAGTATTTT.

The genes are TRBV27 and TRBJ1-1, with D perhaps TRBD1 (6 bases). The V and J ends lost 5 bases and 1 base respectively, with 20 bases between them. CDR1 is MNHEY, CDR2 SMNVEV, per germline (reference sequence). The CDR3 runs 17 residues. In DNA, the CDR3 is TGTGCCAGCAGTACCAAATCACAGGGTTTCAAGAACACTGAAGCTTTCTTT. It is translated as CASSTKSQGFKNTEAFF.

This chain links TRBV5-1 with TRBJ2-2; the D is unclear. The V and J ends lost 6 bases and 0 bases respectively, with 9 bases between them. The CDR3 covers 14 residues. Germline V gene lookup returns CDR1 SGHRS and CDR2 YFSETQ. CDR3 protein: CASITAPNTGELFF. CDR3 nucleotides: TGCGCCAGCATCACCGCACCGAACACCGGGGAGCTGTTTTTT.

This clonotype showed up many times. This sequence joins TRBV12-3 or TRBV12-4 and TRBJ2-5; D gene unclear. The ends were cut back, 5 bases at V and 4 bases at J, with 17 bases in the middle. The CDR3 has 15 residues. The DNA for the CDR3 is TGTGCCAGCAGTCACCCTAGATCTCCGAGAGAGACCCAGTACTTC. Its protein is CASSHPRSPRETQYF.